Given below is one T cell receptor (beta chain) in context. The antigen this receptor binds is unknown. Per-base qualities were not stored, and no clone one base away is much larger. This entry belongs to a study of long-term antiretroviral therapy in people with HIV (dated by TCRdb to about 2022). About the study as a whole: Collection of the earliest samples took place about a decade ahead of the 2015 WHO recommendation for immediate ART, at a time when ART was typically delayed until CD4 counts fell. From over 25 adults with confirmed HIV infection, the cohort provided 150 to 200 cryopreserved PBMC samples, gathered serially across a mean of about 6 years (range 1-12). No cross-contamination during QIAcube processing turned up in test extractions that ran a monoclonal T-cell line alongside 30 to 40 polyclonal samples. About 35% of the 30 participants with HIV were female. This retrospective serial study examined whether starting ART and sustained HIV suppression were associated with changes in the composition and diversity of the TRB repertoire in peripheral blood. The study at large found these results: Inferences about post-ART repertoire changes are limited because no data were available on ART adherence, viral resistance or therapy changes. Since PBMC availability was limited, sequencing covered only the TCR beta chain, with no alpha chain pairing. Starting ART was linked to a significant rise in TRB diversity, yet even after long-term ART the diversity remained significantly lower than in transplant donor controls. CDR3 length ranges in HIV repertoires were narrower than in controls, and network structure suggested an antigen-experienced repertoire with only a slight naive shift after ART. Expanded TRB clones identified before ART initiation dominated the repertoire at all time points, although this dominance fluctuated and declined in many PLHIV after ART. The samples span the years 2004 to 2017, and the ART regimens used may be less effective than current regimens. Because pre-ART samples had limited cell numbers, profiling was done on unsorted PBMC rather than on sorted CD4+ and CD8+ T cells.

Its CDR3 holds 13 amino acids, cysteine through phenylalanine. Only the CDR3 DNA stays, 39 bases, in frame from base 1. CDR1 and CDR2, per the germline V gene, are SGHDN and FVKESK. Relative to germline, V is 4 bases shorter and J is 2 bases shorter, with 8 bases between their ends. To be included, a participant needed at least one PBMC sample from before ART initiation plus at least two post-ART samples. Every participant with HIV received treatment in the United States of America. Before DNA extraction, cryopreserved samples of about 0.9-10 million PBMC were thawed and then washed. At the time of the earliest PBMC sample, participants with HIV were aged between about 23 and 55 years. Each participant contributed PBMC samples from 1-4 timepoints before ART initiation and 2-8 timepoints after ART initiation, with a median of 7 samples. Serial HIV viral load, CD4+ T-cell count, ART history and demographic data were obtained for every participant. Using a Qiagen kit on a QIAcube, genomic DNA was extracted from unsorted PBMC, with samples processed in batches of 12.

The immunoSEQ hsTCRB v3.0 assay was used at survey level resolution for TRB variable region sequencing. The target sequencing depth for TRB was roughly 40,000-50,000 T-cell genomes per sample. TRB libraries were pooled and sequenced on an Illumina MiSeq using a v3 150-cycle kit. The original methods were these. Repertoire analysis was performed in R inside a reproducible Nextflow workflow that covered QC, data transformation and analysis. LymphoSeq2, an R package for AIRR-Seq data exploration, was used to implement custom analyses. A few samples that yielded fewer than 5000 total TRB sequences were excluded, so that approximately 170 HIV repertoires were analyzed. Among the 180 to 200 retained HIV repertoires, 59 were collected before ART initiation and 129 were collected after ART initiation. Repertoires were downsampled to 5000 TRB nucleotide sequences, and summary statistics were averaged over 100 downsampling iterations. TRB sequences were retained for analysis only if CDR3 regions of at least seven amino acids were present. Two measures captured diversity: a Shannon entropy-derived clonality score and the Gini coefficient. In repertoire networks, the top 5000 CDR3 amino acid sequences were linked whenever an edit distance of one separated two sequences. GLIPH2 predicted antigen specificity groups and MHC restriction for TRB CDR3 amino acid sequences. CDR3 amino acid sequences were matched against VDJdb and McPAS-TCR to flag known CMV, EBV, HIV or tissue antigen associations. Pre-ART, post-ART and control groups were compared with Wilcoxon signed-rank tests and Holm-Bonferroni correction. The immuneACCESS repertoire file appears here via TCRdb, limited to in-frame rearrangements. These files lack a portion of the clones; in checked studies, under half of the deficit traces to unresolved V genes, and the cause of the others is not known. The V and J calls and clone size come from that table; D and trimming were worked out from the DNA. The sample data list some 40,000 clones, and 94% of these were observed just once. Under 2.5% of the sample is in the top ten clones.

The TCR was taken from a man aged 25-45 years with HIV. Rearrangement joined TRBV14 to TRBJ2-5; matching of 6 bases hints at TRBD2 as the D gene. The sequences come from unsorted PBMCs, collected 9 to 9.5 years after starting antiretroviral therapy. The CDR3 is CASSPGLQETQYF. The nucleotide sequence is given as TGTGCCAGCAGCCCGGGACTTCAAGAGACCCAGTACTTC.